The entry below describes one T cell receptor (beta chain). Its antigen is not known. The data originate from a study of T cell responses to AZD1222 COVID-19 vaccine. General observations from the study: Spike-specific TCR repertoires showed rising breadth and depth after two AZD1222 doses. Dominant CD4 TCR responses targeted spike regions 160-218 and 743-854. Clonal diversity may have been underestimated in mostly white British donors.

The table came from immunoSEQ multiplex PCR; TCRdb's copy has only in-frame clones and leaves some out. Among 150,000 to 200,000 clones listed, 85% to 95% were seen once. The sequence came from an adult who received the MenACWY meningococcal vaccine as a control. The sample was peripheral blood, taken 28 days after the second dose of the MenACWY control vaccine.

The CDR3 DNA reads TGTGCCAGCAGGGGACAGGTGAACACTGAAGCTTTCTTT. Amino acid sequence: CASRGQVNTEAFF. V gene TRBV2 combines with J gene TRBJ1-1; TRBD1 matches at 8 bases. V lost 6 bases to trimming and J lost 0 bases; unmatched junction nucleotides: 0. This CDR3 is built from 13 residues. Germline assignment: CDR1 SNHLY and CDR2 FYNNEI. Full variable domain (rest looked up from reference TRBV2 and TRBJ1-1): EPEVTQTPSHQVTQMGQEVILRCVPISNHLYFYWYRQILGQKVEFLVSFYNNEISEKSEIFDDQFSVERPDGSNFTLKIRSTKLEDSAMYFCASRGQVNTEAFFGQGTRLTVV.